This TCR beta chain was identified during a study of blood T cell repertoires in COVID-19. About the study: Spain, Italy and the United States supplied samples that represented acute and convalescent COVID-19. From T cells, B-cell-depleted T cells, or PBMCs came the material, which was cDNA or gDNA.

Per the authors' pipeline: Nucleated cell counts were estimated from reference gene primer amplification. Clones were sequenced by immunoSEQ multiplex PCR, and TCRdb holds only the in-frame ones, with some missing. The D gene and trimming were derived from the DNA, and the V and J assignments and clone size from that table. The sample includes 250,000 to 350,000 clones, roughly 86% seen only once; the top ten take about 2.2%. Per germline, CDR1 SGDLS and CDR2 YYNGEE. The CDR3 contains 19 residues. V shed 2 bases and J shed 1 base, with 19 bases lying between them. The origin of this receptor is a young woman who had recovered from COVID-19. Input material: peripheral blood. The chain combines TRBV9 with TRBJ2-6; possibly TRBD1 for D (6 bases). The CDR3 here is CASSVSRDIWESGANVLTF. The CDR3 region has the DNA TGTGCCAGCAGCGTCTCCCGGGACATCTGGGAATCTGGGGCCAACGTCCTGACTTTC.